One and the same sample provided the 9 T cell receptor beta chains below, sequenced in a study of neoadjuvant nivolumab and ipilimumab in lung cancer. Measured with immunoSEQ multiplex PCR; TCRdb has only the in-frame clones, and not every one. The sample holds about 18,000 clones; roughly 80% are singletons and the top ten take roughly 9.1%. The material sequenced was tumor tissue, taken after neoadjuvant nivolumab, alone or with ipilimumab, at or shortly before surgery. These receptors were obtained from an adult with non-small cell lung cancer.

V and J are TRBV7-9 and TRBJ2-2, with a possible D match to TRBD1 (6 bases). The CDR3 runs to 16 residues. V lost 5 bases, J lost 0 bases, and 13 bases lay in between. The germline CDR1 and CDR2 sequences are SEHNR and FQNEAQ (reference sequence). CDR3 nucleotide sequence: TGTGCCAGCAGCCGCAGGGGACCTGCGAACACCGGGGAGCTGTTTTTT. This sequence encodes CASSRRGPANTGELFF.

The CDR3 sequence: CASSLGASPLHF. The CDR3 DNA sequence: TGTGCCAGCAGCTTAGGGGCGTCACCCCTCCACTTT. This chain uses TRBV13 with TRBJ1-6; D unclear. Per the germline V gene, CDR1 is PRHDT and CDR2 is FYEKMQ (reference sequence). Between the trimmed V and J ends, which lost 0 bases and 10 bases, there was a span of 4 bases. This CDR3 contains 12 residues.

Relative to its sample, this clone is medium-sized (0.01 to 0.1%). The genes are TRBV5-1 and TRBJ2-2, with a tentative D call TRBD1 (5 bases). Germline lookup yields CDR1 SGHRS and CDR2 YFSETQ. With 3 bases removed from V and 3 bases from J, the gap between germline ends came to 6 bases. The CDR3 runs 13 residues. The CDR3 DNA sequence: TGCGCCAGCAGCTCAGGGTACACCGGGGAGCTGTTTTTT. Amino acids: CASSSGYTGELFF.

The rearrangement uses TRBV6-6 and TRBJ2-1; 11 nucleotides match TRBD1. Per the germline V gene, CDR1 is MNHNY and CDR2 is SVGAGI (reference sequence). CDR3 size: 16 residues. The V segment lost 4 bases and the J segment 7 bases; nucleotides outside the gene matches: 9. CDR3 protein: CASSLGDRGGLNEQFF. In DNA, the CDR3 is TGTGCCAGCAGTTTGGGGGACAGGGGGGGTTTGAATGAGCAGTTCTTC.

The J gene is TRBJ2-7, the V gene TRBV5-4; 9 positions match TRBD2. This CDR3 spans 16 amino acids. Germline loops: CDR1 SGHNT, CDR2 YYREEE (reference sequence). Trimming removed 0 bases from V and 7 bases from J; junction bases left unmatched: 11. The CDR3 DNA follows: TGTGCCAGCAGCTTGGACCTAGCGGGGAAATGGGGTGAGCAGTACTTC. Encoded protein: CASSLDLAGKWGEQYF.

The rearrangement joins TRBV7-9 to TRBJ1-6, with 7 bases lining up with TRBD1. V lost 5 bases and J lost 7; bases outside the gene matches: 5. CDR3 length: 14 amino acids. Germline CDR1 is SEHNR and CDR2 is FQNEAQ (reference sequence). CDR3 sequence (DNA): TGTGCCAGCAGCGCTGGGACAGCGAATTCACCCCTCCACTTT. Encoded protein: CASSAGTANSPLHF.

The chain is built from TRBV6-1 and TRBJ1-3; D possibly corresponds to TRBD1 (5 bases). The germline V and J ends were trimmed by 6 bases and 1 base, with 10 bases remaining between them. The length of the CDR3 is 14 residues. The germline CDR1 and CDR2 sequences are MNHNS and SASEGT. The CDR3 coding sequence is TGTGCCAGCAGCGAGGGGTGGTCTGGAAACACCATATATTTT. Translated, it gives CASSEGWSGNTIYF.

This chain uses TRBV7-8 with TRBJ2-7; 12 bases line up with TRBD2. The J segment lost 4 bases and the V segment lost 5 bases, leaving 6 bases of the junction unmatched. This CDR3 spans 15 amino acids. Germline V lookup: CDR1 SGHVS, CDR2 FQNEAQ. DNA of the CDR3: TGTGCCAGCAGCCCAACTAGCGGGGGGAGTTACGAGCAGTACTTC. It yields the protein CASSPTSGGSYEQYF.

This clone was found a few times. The J gene is TRBJ2-1, the V gene TRBV18, with D possibly being TRBD1 (6 bases). CDR3 length: 15 amino acids. V was shortened by 6 bases and J by 4 bases, with 16 bases between the two germline ends. Per germline, CDR1 KGHSH and CDR2 LQKENI. In DNA form, the CDR3 reads TGTGCCAGCTCCCTTAATAGGGGGTCTTACAATGAGCAGTTCTTC. Its translation is CASSLNRGSYNEQFF.